This T cell receptor beta chain was found in a study of graft-versus-host responses after intestinal transplantation. Turning to the study itself: Induction with anti-thymocyte globulin, then tacrolimus and steroids for roughly three years, was given to all recipients.

Regarding this clone: Its target is unknown.

The table came from immunoSEQ multiplex PCR; TCRdb's copy has only in-frame clones and leaves some out. Counted here are just under 90,000 clones, roughly four fifths occurring once; the ten biggest clones make up roughly 17%. Trimming at V came to 6 bases and at J to 2 bases, leaving 4 bases not matched to a gene. This CDR3 contains 14 residues. In germline, CDR1 is SEHNR, CDR2 FQNEAQ (reference sequence). The chain couples TRBV7-9 to TRBJ2-5, with TRBD1 matching 9 bases. Sequencing used unstimulated CD8+ T cells sorted from spleen or lymph node cells, obtained before intestinal transplant. The TCR sequence derives from a human donor who received an intestinal transplant. CDR3 residues: CASRTGGPQETQYF. In DNA form, the CDR3 reads TGTGCCAGCAGGACAGGGGGACCTCAAGAGACCCAGTACTTC.